One TCR beta chain is described in this entry. Its antigen is currently unknown. By way of CD45RO/CCR7/CD25/CD127/CD95/CD27, the CD4+ regulatory, stem cell-like memory, central memory and naive cells were sorted. The sequenced template was cDNA made from the entire isolated RNA. Method: immunoSEQ multiplex PCR; TCRdb's copy keeps in-frame clones and lacks some. The profile covers about 620,000 clones, with about 16% appearing a single time and 0.09% to 0.095% taken by the ten largest. This sample was taken from a study of beta chain features in type 1 diabetes. Overall study results and limits: The question of HLA type influencing TCRB rearrangement was one that remained unresolved here.

This CDR3 contains 14 residues. The germline gives CDR1 SEHNR, CDR2 FQNEAQ (reference sequence). With V trimmed by 7 bases and J by 1 base, 5 bases remained unmatched. Specimen: naive CD4+ T cells from blood. The chain uses TRBV7-9 and TRBJ2-7; 9 nucleotides match TRBD1. This receptor was identified in a man between 18 and 29 years old in good health. The CDR3 DNA reads as TGTGCCAGCACCAAGGACAGGGGATCCTACGAGCAGTACTTC. Its translation is CASTKDRGSYEQYF.